The 9 T cell receptor beta chains reported below all come from one sample, sequenced in a study of cytomegalovirus exposure and HLA in healthy donors. A multiplex PCR was run with 60 Vbeta primers and 13 Jbeta primers. The table came from immunoSEQ multiplex PCR; TCRdb's copy has only in-frame clones and leaves some out. In the table there are tens of thousands of clones, 75% to 90% of which are singletons. The material sequenced was PBMCs. These receptors all stem from a woman between 40 and 50 years old in good health and CMV-seropositive.

The chain carries TRBV4-3 and TRBJ2-2; the D gene is possibly TRBD2 (5 bases). From germline, CDR1 is LGHNA and CDR2 YSLEER. Trimming took 0 bases from V and 6 from J, leaving 14 bases between them. The CDR3 runs to 16 residues. This chain's CDR3 is CASSQEDPGTPGELFF. The CDR3 coding sequence is TGCGCCAGCAGCCAAGAAGATCCGGGAACGCCCGGGGAGCTGTTTTTT.

V and J are TRBV11-3 and TRBJ2-7, with a possible D match to TRBD1 (6 bases). The V gene lost 4 bases and the J gene lost 3 bases, with 10 bases spanning the gap. Germline V CDR1 and CDR2: SGHNT, YENEEA. The CDR3 loop spans 13 amino acids. CDR3 coding DNA: TGTGCCAGCAGCTCCCGACAGGACTACGAGCAGTACTTC. This sequence encodes CASSSRQDYEQYF.

The genes are TRBV6-1 and TRBJ1-2, with D tentatively TRBD1 (6 bases). The CDR3 consists of 14 residues. V was shortened by 2 bases and J by 8 bases, with 15 bases between the two germline ends. The germline V gene has CDR1 MNHNS and CDR2 SASEGT. The CDR3 spells CASSEHGGGGGYTF. CDR3 coding DNA: TGTGCCAGCAGTGAACATGGGGGAGGGGGAGGCTACACCTTC.

This clone was counted once. The chain combines TRBV29-1 with TRBJ2-1; TRBD1 matches 7 bases. This CDR3 spans 15 amino acids. Germline V gene data show CDR1 as SQVTM and CDR2 as ANQGSEA. The V segment lost 6 bases and the J segment 4 bases; nucleotides outside the gene matches: 12. The CDR3 loop reads CSVGLTGRRYNEQFF. The CDR3 nucleotides read TGCAGCGTGGGATTGACAGGGCGAAGGTACAATGAGCAGTTCTTC.

The genes are TRBV4-1 and TRBJ2-6; a weak D match, TRBD2 (5 bases). This CDR3 has 16 residues. V shed 1 base and J shed 1 base, with 8 bases lying between them. Germline-derived CDR1 and CDR2 are MGHRA and YSYEKL. DNA for the CDR3: TGCGCCAGCAGCCAAGTCCGGGGATCTGGGGCCAACGTCCTGACTTTC. The encoded protein is CASSQVRGSGANVLTF.

The rearrangement uses TRBV7-8 and TRBJ2-7; TRBD1 agrees at 10 bases. CDR1 and CDR2 from the germline V gene are SGHVS and FQNEAQ. The V gene end was trimmed by 5 bases and the J gene end by 3 bases; junction bases not matched to a gene: 4. The CDR3 is 14 residues long. The CDR3 region is CASSPGTGVYEQYF. DNA for the CDR3: TGTGCCAGCAGCCCCGGGACAGGGGTCTACGAGCAGTACTTC. Complete variable domain (other parts from reference TRBV7-8 and TRBJ2-7): GAGVSQSPRYKVAKRGQDVALRCDPISGHVSLFWYQQALGQGPEFLTYFQNEAQLDKSGLPSDRFFAERPEGSVSTLKIQRTQQEDSAVYLCASSPGTGVYEQYFGPGTRLTVT.

The chain combines TRBV11-2 with TRBJ1-5, with 7 nucleotides matching TRBD1. The CDR3 has 14 residues. Trimming at V came to 6 bases and at J to 2 bases, leaving 4 bases not matched to a gene. Looked up from germline, CDR1 is SGHAT and CDR2 is FQNNGV. The CDR3 sequence: CASSSTGGNQPQHF. The CDR3 coding sequence is TGTGCCAGCAGTTCCACAGGGGGCAATCAGCCCCAGCATTTT.

The chain couples TRBV5-4 to TRBJ2-2; D remains ambiguous. Trimming took 3 bases from V and 4 from J, leaving 13 bases between them. Germline V gene data show CDR1 as SGHNT and CDR2 as YYREEE (reference sequence). The CDR3 is 15 residues long. The CDR3 loop is CASSSRVVGTGELFF. The CDR3 bases are TGTGCCAGCAGCTCCCGGGTGGTCGGCACCGGGGAGCTGTTTTTT.

This chain links TRBV9 with TRBJ1-4, with TRBD1 matching over 8 bases. Germline CDR1 is SGDLS and CDR2 is YYNGEE. The V gene end was trimmed by 3 bases and the J gene end by 2 bases; junction bases not matched to a gene: 6. The CDR3 loop spans 16 amino acids. The CDR3 DNA follows: TGTGCCAGCAGCGAGGGGAACAGGGGGACTAATGAAAAACTGTTTTTT. Protein: CASSEGNRGTNEKLFF. Together with reference TRBV9 and TRBJ1-4, the CDR3 gives the full variable domain: DSGVTQTPKHLITATGQRVTLRCSPRSGDLSVYWYQQSLDQGLQFLIQYYNGEERAKGNILERFSAQQFPDLHSELNLSSLELGDSALYFCASSEGNRGTNEKLFFGSGTQLSVL.